A single sample gave rise to the 17 T cell receptor beta chains below, sequenced in a study of patients with pleural tuberculosis. One entry per CDR3 protein results from TCRdb running MiXCR on the reads. The sample has 45,000 to 60,000 distinct CDR3 sequences, under 8.5% seen once; the top ten hold 16%. These receptors were collected from a human donor with pleural tuberculosis.

This clonotype was counted many times. The genes are TRBV12-3 or TRBV12-4 and TRBJ1-2, with a tentative D call TRBD1 (5 bases). Deletions cut 4 bases from V and 5 bases from J, with 11 bases between. This CDR3 comprises 13 residues. The CDR3 here is CASSSNRLYGYTF. CDR3 DNA sequence: TGTGCCAGCAGTTCGAACAGGTTGTATGGCTACACCTTC.

This clonotype was seen at least ten times. This rearrangement joins TRBV11-1 to TRBJ1-2; no definite D call. Germline CDR1 is SGHAT and CDR2 is FQDESV (reference sequence). There are 12 residues in the CDR3. V shed 5 bases and J shed 7 bases, with 11 bases lying between them. The CDR3 reads CASSRDDGGYTF. In DNA, the CDR3 is TGTGCCAGCAGCAGAGACGACGGTGGCTACACCTTC.

Many counts were recorded for this clonotype. The chain uses TRBV18 and TRBJ2-1; no definite D call. The CDR3 runs to 14 residues. CDR1 is KGHSH and CDR2 is LQKENI in the germline V gene. V was cut by 6 bases and J by 0 bases, with 9 bases left in between. This CDR3 reads CASSWAGSYNEQFF. The CDR3 DNA sequence: TGTGCCAGCTCTTGGGCAGGCTCCTACAATGAGCAGTTCTTC.

This clonotype came up many times. V is TRBV3-1 and J is TRBJ2-1; TRBD1 matches 9 bases. The CDR3 sequence is 15 residues long. J lost 5 bases, V lost 6 bases, and 8 bases had no gene match. Germline CDR1 and CDR2: LGHDT and YNNKEL (reference sequence). In nucleotides, the CDR3 is TGTGCCAGCAGGGGACAGGGAAAGAGAGACAATGAGCAGTTCTTC. It codes for CASRGQGKRDNEQFF.

This clonotype was counted many times. This chain joins TRBV3-1 and TRBJ1-1, with 9 bases fitting TRBD1. This CDR3 contains 15 residues. Per the germline V gene, CDR1 is LGHDT and CDR2 is YNNKEL (reference sequence). The trim removed 5 bases at V and 1 base at J, leaving 5 bases unmatched. The CDR3 bases are TGTGCCAGCAGCAGGACAGGGGTCGGGAACACTGAAGCTTTCTTT. It encodes CASSRTGVGNTEAFF.

In its sample, this clonotype was seen many times. This chain uses TRBV15 with TRBJ1-1, with TRBD1 matching over 7 bases. V lost 5 bases to trimming and J lost 4 bases; unmatched junction nucleotides: 4. The CDR3 runs 13 residues. Looked up from germline, CDR1 is LNHNV and CDR2 is YYDKDF (reference sequence). The CDR3 DNA follows: TGTGCCACCAGCCCGACAGGGAGCACTGAAGCTTTCTTT. This sequence encodes CATSPTGSTEAFF. The whole variable domain, filled in from reference TRBV15 and TRBJ1-1, reads DAMVIQNPRYQVTQFGKPVTLSCSQTLNHNVMYWYQQKSSQAPKLLFHYYDKDFNNEADTPDNFQSRRPNTSFCFLDIRSPGLGDTAMYLCATSPTGSTEAFFGQGTRLTVV.

V is TRBV11-1 and J is TRBJ2-7; no reliable D call. Germline CDR1 reads SGHAT; CDR2 reads FQDESV (reference sequence). V dropped 5 bases and J dropped 1 base, with 9 bases sitting between them. The CDR3 is 13 amino acids. In DNA, the CDR3 is TGTGCCAGCAGCCCAACGCGGTCCTACGAGCAGTACTTC. Translated, it gives CASSPTRSYEQYF.

This clonotype was detected many times. The rearrangement uses TRBV14 and TRBJ2-7, with 7 bases identical to TRBD2. Unmatched junction bases numbered 15, after V lost 1 base and J lost 6 bases. Germline V gives CDR1 SGHDN, CDR2 FVKESK. The CDR3 extends over 17 amino acids. CDR3 sequence: CASSQVTGLGRLIEQYF. The CDR3 DNA reads TGTGCCAGCAGCCAAGTAACAGGACTAGGCCGATTGATCGAGCAGTACTTC.

This clonotype was detected ten times or more. V is TRBV11-1 and J is TRBJ1-1, with D possibly being TRBD1 (6 bases). The V end lost 5 bases, the J end lost 1 base, and 17 bases lay between the germline ends. CDR1 is SGHAT, CDR2 FQDESV, per germline (reference sequence). This CDR3 has 16 residues. The CDR3 DNA follows: TGTGCCAGCAGCACCAACCCGGGACACCAGAACACTGAAGCTTTCTTT. It translates to CASSTNPGHQNTEAFF.

This clonotype was observed many times. V gene TRBV6-1 combines with J gene TRBJ2-7; D call uncertain. The ends were cut back, 4 bases at V and 2 bases at J, with 9 bases in the middle. The germline CDR1 and CDR2 sequences are MNHNS and SASEGT. The CDR3 has 13 amino acids. The CDR3 nucleotides read TGTGCCAGCAGTGGAGTGAACGCCTACGAGCAGTACTTC. Translation gives CASSGVNAYEQYF.

This clonotype has ten or more counts. The J gene is TRBJ2-7, the V gene TRBV11-1; D gene uncertain. Trimming pared 5 bases from V and 7 bases from J, leaving 12 bases between. The germline CDR1 and CDR2 sequences are SGHAT and FQDESV (reference sequence). The CDR3 totals 12 residues. This CDR3 is CASSMESGEQYF. In nucleotides, the CDR3 is TGTGCCAGCAGCATGGAGTCTGGGGAGCAGTACTTC.

A few counts support this clonotype. The rearrangement uses TRBV5-4 and TRBJ2-7; D is perhaps TRBD1 (7 bases). The CDR3 sequence is 16 residues long. CDR1 is SGHNT and CDR2 is YYREEE in the germline V gene (reference sequence). Trimming removed 3 bases at V and 4 bases at J, with 20 bases between. The DNA of the CDR3 is TGTGCCAGCAGCTGGGAGGTTGGAGGGGGCGCGTACGAGCAGTACTTC. Residues: CASSWEVGGGAYEQYF.

This clonotype was counted many times. The rearrangement joins TRBV6-1 to TRBJ2-7; D is possibly TRBD2 (6 bases). The germline V gene encodes CDR1 MNHNS and CDR2 SASEGT. V was clipped by 7 bases and J by 4 bases, with 17 bases between them. The CDR3 loop spans 14 amino acids. The CDR3 reads CASTVAAALYEQYV. The CDR3 nucleotides are TGTGCCAGCACGGTAGCGGCAGCTCTTTACGAGCAGTACGTC.

This clonotype was seen more than once but under ten times. This rearrangement joins TRBV11-2 to TRBJ2-5, with TRBD2 identical over 8 bases. Per the germline V gene, CDR1 is SGHAT and CDR2 is FQNNGV. Unmatched junction bases numbered 8, after V lost 0 bases and J lost 5 bases. The CDR3 covers 16 residues. The CDR3 loop reads CASSLDRVAGYETQYF. DNA for the CDR3: TGTGCCAGCAGCTTAGATCGAGTAGCGGGATATGAGACCCAGTACTTC.

In this sample, this clonotype turned up once. The rearrangement uses TRBV13 and TRBJ1-1; the match to TRBD1 covers 9 bases. V was clipped by 5 bases and J by 0 bases; unmatched bases: 7. Per germline, CDR1 PRHDT and CDR2 FYEKMQ (reference sequence). The CDR3 runs to 16 residues. Here the CDR3 DNA reads TGTGCCAGCAGCCCCAGGACAGGGGAATTGAACACTGAAGCTTTCTTT. Protein sequence: CASSPRTGELNTEAFF. The full variable domain, with the rest looked up from reference TRBV13 and TRBJ1-1, is AAGVIQSPRHLIKEKRETATLKCYPIPRHDTVYWYQQGPGQDPQFLISFYEKMQSDKGSIPDRFSAQQFSDYHSELNMSSLELGDSALYFCASSPRTGELNTEAFFGQGTRLTVV.

This clonotype has only a few counts. The V and J genes are TRBV5-4 and TRBJ2-3, with unresolved D. The germline gives CDR1 SGHNT, CDR2 YYREEE (reference sequence). The CDR3 extends over 12 amino acids. V was pared by 5 bases and J by 2 bases, with 6 bases between. The CDR3 reads CASRGNTDTQYF. The CDR3 nucleotides read TGTGCCAGCAGAGGCAACACAGATACGCAGTATTTT.

A few counts support this clonotype. The chain is built from TRBV29-1 and TRBJ2-7, with D perhaps TRBD1 or TRBD2 (5 bases each). The germline V gene encodes CDR1 SQVTM and CDR2 ANQGSEA. Trimming left V 4 bases short and J 5 bases short, with 12 bases between. CDR3 size: 12 residues. CDR3 nucleotide sequence: TGCAGCGTTGGACCCGGGACGGACGAGCAGTACTTC. This encodes CSVGPGTDEQYF.